Listed below are T cell receptor beta chains from one sample, sequenced in a study of blood T cell repertoires in COVID-19. Clones were read by immunoSEQ multiplex PCR, and TCRdb kept only the in-frame ones, dropping some. This sample yields over 130,000 clones, of which roughly 80% are seen a single time; approximately 1.6% belongs to the top ten. Sequencing was carried out using PBMCs or T cells enriched from blood (not recorded which). The source of these receptors is a woman aged 18-29 years who had been exposed to COVID-19. Both conserved end residues are part of each CDR3. A D gene is named only where the DNA matches it firmly. Expanded clones get a size class; other rows say once, few or many, or leave the size out.

d_call,cdr3_length,j_call,clone_size,v_call,cdr3_nt,cdr3_aa
TRBD1,15,TRBJ1-2,-,TRBV30,TGTGCCTGGAGTTTGACAGGGGGCGCGGGTTCTGGCTACACCTTC,CAWSLTGGAGSGYTF
-,16,TRBJ1-1,-,TRBV19,TGTGCCAGTAGCCCCCGCACCCTGAGTCCGGACACTGAAGCTTTCTTT,CASSPRTLSPDTEAFF
-,12,TRBJ2-1,-,TRBV28,TGTGCCAGCGGGAGCTCCTACAATGAGCAGTTCTTC,CASGSSYNEQFF
TRBD2,17,TRBJ2-2,-,TRBV4-1,TGCGCCAGCAGCCAAGTGCGCCTAGCGGCACCCACCGGGGAGCTGTTTTTT,CASSQVRLAAPTGELFF
TRBD1,13,TRBJ1-2,-,TRBV24-1,TGTGCCACCAGTGGTGGACAGGCGATTGGCTACACCTTC,CATSGGQAIGYTF
TRBD1,14,TRBJ1-1,-,TRBV3-1/TRBV3-2,TGTGCCAGCAGCGATAACAGGGGGCCTCTTGAAGCTTTCTTT,CASSDNRGPLEAFF
-,13,TRBJ1-5,-,TRBV27,TGTGCCAGCAGTTTCGGGTTGGATCAGCCCCAGCATTTT,CASSFGLDQPQHF
-,13,TRBJ2-2,-,TRBV9,TGTGCCAGCAGCGTAGGAGGGTACGGGGAGCTGTTTTTT,CASSVGGYGELFF
TRBD1,15,TRBJ1-4,-,TRBV5-8,TGTGCCACAGCGACGCGGACAGGAGCTAATGAAAAACTGTTTTTT,CATATRTGANEKLFF
TRBD2,13,TRBJ2-1,-,TRBV30,TGTGCCTGGAGTAGGGCTAGCGGTAATGAGCAGTTCTTC,CAWSRASGNEQFF
-,13,TRBJ2-1,-,TRBV6-5,TGTGCCAGCGGACAGTACGACTACAATGAGCAGTTCTTC,CASGQYDYNEQFF
-,13,TRBJ1-1,-,TRBV7-3,TGTGCCAGCAGCCCTGACAGCTACACTGAAGCTTTCTTT,CASSPDSYTEAFF
-,15,TRBJ1-1,-,TRBV7-8,TGTGCCAGCAGCTTAGCCTTTCTCAGGGAGGCTGAAGCTTTCTTT,CASSLAFLREAEAFF
-,14,TRBJ2-5,-,TRBV5-5,TGTGCCAGCAGCTTGTATTCGGGGGACGAGACCCAGTACTTC,CASSLYSGDETQYF
TRBD2,16,TRBJ2-7,-,TRBV7-3,TGTGCCAGCAGTACAGACGGGACTAGCGGGATTTACGAGCAGTACTTC,CASSTDGTSGIYEQYF
-,15,TRBJ1-2,-,TRBV5-6,TGTGCCAGCAGCTTGAACGGGGGGACCACCTATGGCTACACCTTC,CASSLNGGTTYGYTF
-,15,TRBJ1-3,-,TRBV3-1/TRBV3-2,TGTGCCAGCAGCCAGCCCGACAGCCCTGGAAACACCATATATTTT,CASSQPDSPGNTIYF
-,15,TRBJ1-5,-,TRBV7-2,TGTGCCAGCAGCCCGGGGTACTCTAGCAATCAGCCCCAGCATTTT,CASSPGYSSNQPQHF
-,13,TRBJ2-3,-,TRBV10-3,TGTGCCATCAGGGCGGATTACACAGATACGCAGTATTTT,CAIRADYTDTQYF
TRBD2,15,TRBJ2-7,-,TRBV19,TGTGCCAGTAGTATGGGACTAGCGGGATTTTACGAGCAGTACTTC,CASSMGLAGFYEQYF
TRBD1,14,TRBJ1-4,-,TRBV7-9,TGTGCCAGCAGCCGGACAGGGGTTAATGAAAAACTGTTTTTT,CASSRTGVNEKLFF
-,16,TRBJ1-1,once,TRBV7-9,TGTGCCAGCAGCCCCAGGGGAGGGGGGGTGGAAACTGAAGCTTTCTTT,CASSPRGGGVETEAFF
TRBD1,15,TRBJ1-2,-,TRBV12-5,TGTGCTAGTGGTTTGGCCGAGGGACAGAGATATGGCTACACCTTC,CASGLAEGQRYGYTF
TRBD2,16,TRBJ2-3,once,TRBV7-2,TGTGCCAGCAGCTTAGTCGCGGGAGGGAGCACAGATACGCAGTATTTT,CASSLVAGGSTDTQYF
-,18,TRBJ2-3,-,TRBV21-1,TGTGCCAGCAGCAAGGATCCAGGACTAGCGGGAGTTCCAGATACGCAGTATTTT,CASSKDPGLAGVPDTQYF
-,15,TRBJ2-2,-,TRBV7-2,TGTGCCAGCAGATCCGATGACAGAGCCACCGGGGAGCTGTTTTTT,CASRSDDRATGELFF
-,16,TRBJ1-6,few,TRBV30,TGTGCCTGGATCAACCGGGACACCAGGAGGAATTCACCCCTCCACTTT,CAWINRDTRRNSPLHF
TRBD2,13,TRBJ2-3,-,TRBV12-3/TRBV12-4,TGTGCCAGCAGTCCCCGGGAGGGGGTAACGCAGTATTTT,CASSPREGVTQYF
TRBD1,16,TRBJ1-1,once,TRBV20-1,TGCAGTGCAAGTTGGGTCAGGGGGCGGAGGAACACTGAAGCTTTCTTT,CSASWVRGRRNTEAFF
TRBD2,16,TRBJ2-1,-,TRBV6-5,TGTGCCAGCAGTTACTCTAGCGGGGGGGCGGGTAATGAGCAGTTCTTC,CASSYSSGGAGNEQFF
-,15,TRBJ2-7,once,TRBV19,TGTGCCAGCCGCCCGAATGGAGCGTCTCTCTACGAGCAGTACTTC,CASRPNGASLYEQYF
TRBD1,16,TRBJ1-6,-,TRBV5-1,TGCGCCAGCAGCTTACGACAGGGGGTGAATAATTCACCCCTCCACTTT,CASSLRQGVNNSPLHF